A single sample gave rise to the 13 T cell receptor beta chains below, sequenced in a study of T-cell memory formation after mild COVID-19 (dated by TCRdb to the early 2020s). Preparation of the library involved 5' RACE. The sample was run on an Illumina NovaSeq 6000. The raw public reads went through TCRdb reprocessing: fastp at Q25, MiXCR clone calling, in-frame beta chains kept. Rows with a matching CDR3 protein are joined into one entry that keeps the most common DNA and genes. For this sample there are a few hundred thousand distinct CDR3 sequences; around 25% appear just once. The ten largest clonotypes hold 11% of the sample. Sequences were obtained from PBMCs or a T cell subset sorted from them (not recorded which). These TCRs come from an adult woman who had mild COVID-19 (a few samples of this study predate the infection). The sample titles of this study are shuffled in the database, so cell type and time point are left out; the donor was told from shared clones.

The chain employs TRBV30 and TRBJ2-1; D unresolved. Germline CDR1 GTSNPN, CDR2 SVGIG (reference sequence). Trimming took off 1 base at V and 10 bases at J, with 14 bases between the two ends. The CDR3 loop spans 13 amino acids. DNA of the CDR3: TGTGCCTGGAGTGAGACCAACGCCATCGAGCAGTTCTTC. Translation: CAWSETNAIEQFF.

This clonotype has just one count. The DNA of the CDR3 is TGTGCCAGCGGATACGGGGGCAGTGGGCAGCCCCAGCATTTT. Protein sequence: CASGYGGSGQPQHF. This chain joins TRBV7-2 and TRBJ1-5, with D maybe TRBD1 (6 bases). Trimming left V 8 bases short and J 7 bases short, with 18 bases between. Germline V gives CDR1 SGHTA, CDR2 FQGNSA. This CDR3 has 14 amino acids.

The chain uses TRBV4-3 and TRBJ2-5; 8 bases align to TRBD1. The CDR3 has 16 amino acids. The J segment lost 5 bases and the V segment lost 0 bases, leaving 8 bases of the junction unmatched. CDR1 is LGHNA, CDR2 YSLEER, per germline. This chain's CDR3 is CASSQDLGRGRETQYF. CDR3 sequence (DNA): TGCGCCAGCAGCCAAGATCTGGGCAGGGGGCGGGAGACCCAGTACTTC.

The V and J genes are TRBV12-3 or TRBV12-4 and TRBJ2-7; 10 bases line up with TRBD1. The CDR3 loop spans 16 amino acids. Trimming at V came to 5 bases and at J to 1 base, leaving 8 bases not matched to a gene. Here the CDR3 reads CASSAPRTGGSYEQYF. The CDR3 region has the DNA TGTGCCAGCAGTGCTCCACGGACAGGGGGTTCCTACGAGCAGTACTTC.

The chain's CDR3 is CATSPSGGTPVDEQFF. The CDR3 bases are TGTGCCACCAGCCCCAGCGGGGGGACCCCCGTCGATGAGCAGTTCTTC. V is TRBV15 and J is TRBJ2-1; 9 nucleotides align to TRBD2. The germline V gene encodes CDR1 LNHNV and CDR2 YYDKDF (reference sequence). This CDR3 spans 16 amino acids. J was trimmed by 8 bases and V by 5 bases; bases with no gene match: 13.

V is TRBV7-6 and J is TRBJ2-1, with D perhaps TRBD2 (6 bases). Per the germline V gene, CDR1 is SGHVS and CDR2 is FNYEAQ. The CDR3 covers 15 residues. V lost 10 bases to trimming and J lost 4 bases, with 20 bases between them. CDR3 sequence (DNA): TGTGCCACCCAAAGGGTGACCCGGGGGTACAATGAGCAGTTCTTC. Translation gives CATQRVTRGYNEQFF.

This clonotype was recorded many times. The CDR3 bases are TGTGCCAGCAGCTTAGCGCTCTACGAGCAGTACTTC. Protein product: CASSLALYEQYF. The chain combines TRBV7-9 with TRBJ2-7; D is unclear. CDR3 length: 12 amino acids. Germline CDR1 is SEHNR and CDR2 is FQNEAQ (reference sequence). Trimming pared 0 bases from V and 3 bases from J, leaving 3 bases between.

This clonotype has only a few counts. V gene TRBV7-3 combines with J gene TRBJ1-2; a possible D gene is TRBD1 (5 bases). V was clipped by 1 base and J by 5 bases, with 11 bases between them. The CDR3 has 14 amino acids. In germline, CDR1 is SGHTA, CDR2 FQGTGA. The CDR3 region is CASSLRQYDYGYTF. CDR3 bases: TGTGCCAGCAGCTTAAGACAGTACGATTATGGCTACACCTTC.

This clonotype showed up just a few times. V and J are TRBV5-5 and TRBJ2-6; a weak D match, TRBD1 (5 bases). The CDR3 covers 18 residues. Germline V gene data show CDR1 as SGHKS and CDR2 as YYEKEE (reference sequence). V dropped 4 bases and J dropped 0 bases, with 17 bases sitting between them. The CDR3 protein is CASSPVARVPSGANVLTF. The CDR3, as DNA: TGTGCCAGCAGCCCGGTTGCCAGGGTCCCCTCTGGGGCCAACGTCCTGACTTTC.

This clonotype was counted only a few times. The chain combines TRBV9 with TRBJ2-2, with D tentatively TRBD1 or TRBD2 (6 bases each). This CDR3 has 16 residues. Germline V gives CDR1 SGDLS, CDR2 YYNGEE. Trimming removed 0 bases from V and 0 bases from J, with 9 bases in between. The CDR3 DNA reads TGTGCCAGCAGCGTAGGTGGGGGGCCGAACACCGGGGAGCTGTTTTTT. Residues: CASSVGGGPNTGELFF.

The chain uses TRBV5-1 and TRBJ2-5; tentatively, D is TRBD1 (5 bases). Germline V gene lookup returns CDR1 SGHRS and CDR2 YFSETQ. The germline V and J ends were trimmed by 1 base and 1 base, with 17 bases remaining between them. The CDR3 contains 17 residues. CDR3 sequence: CASSLFFWGSRQETQYF. CDR3 coding DNA: TGCGCCAGCAGCTTGTTTTTTTGGGGCTCGCGCCAAGAGACCCAGTACTTC.

This clonotype was seen only a few times. This chain connects TRBV6-5 to TRBJ2-7; D is tentatively TRBD1 or TRBD2 (5 bases each). Germline assignment: CDR1 MNHEY and CDR2 SVGAGI. Trimming took off 6 bases at V and 6 bases at J, with 15 bases between the two ends. The CDR3 is made up of 13 amino acids. The CDR3 DNA reads as TGTGCCAGCAGGGGGACCCCTCGGCGCGAGCAGTACTTC. Translating it yields CASRGTPRREQYF.

The V and J genes are TRBV7-9 and TRBJ2-7; D perhaps matches TRBD1 (5 bases). V gave up 1 base and J gave up 0 bases, with 10 bases separating them. Germline V lookup: CDR1 SEHNR, CDR2 FQNEAQ (reference sequence). This CDR3 region has 15 residues. CDR3 protein: CASSLDRSLSYEQYF. Written as DNA, the CDR3 is TGTGCCAGCAGCTTAGACAGGTCACTCTCCTACGAGCAGTACTTC.